A selection of T cell receptor beta chains follows, all from one sample in a study of cytomegalovirus exposure and HLA in healthy donors. Repertoires were generated with immunoSEQ multiplex PCR, while TCRdb's copy carries only in-frame clones and drops some. The sample includes roughly 130,000 clones, more than 65% of them seen just once. Input material: PBMCs. The source of these receptors is a man in his forties or fifties in good health and CMV-seronegative. The CDR3 runs from the conserved cysteine through the conserved F or W. Each record gives: D gene, J gene, V gene, clone size, CDR3 protein, CDR3 DNA. The D gene is left open where the match is weak. Only some rows state a clone size, as once, few, many or a class for expanded clones.

D: TRBD2
J: TRBJ2-1
V: TRBV30
size: .
CDR3: CAWSLGTSGAGEQFF
DNA: TGTGCCTGGAGTTTGGGGACTAGCGGGGCGGGTGAGCAGTTCTTC

D: TRBD1
J: TRBJ2-4
V: TRBV4-3
size: .
CDR3: CASSQDAGTGAGDIQYF
DNA: TGCGCCAGCAGCCAAGATGCTGGGACAGGGGCCGGGGACATTCAGTACTTC

D: TRBD2
J: TRBJ2-3
V: TRBV2
size: .
CDR3: CASSQGRDGDTQYF
DNA: TGTGCCAGCAGTCAAGGGAGGGACGGTGATACGCAGTATTTT

D: TRBD1
J: TRBJ1-3
V: TRBV5-1
size: .
CDR3: CASSSSDRVSGNTIYF
DNA: TGCGCCAGCAGCTCGAGCGACAGGGTTTCTGGAAACACCATATATTTT

D: .
J: TRBJ1-2
V: TRBV29-1
size: .
CDR3: CSVGTTSNYGYTF
DNA: TGCAGCGTTGGGACTACTTCTAACTATGGTTACACCTTC

D: TRBD1
J: TRBJ2-3
V: TRBV19
size: once
CDR3: CASSADRGQDTQYF
DNA: TGTGCCAGTAGTGCGGACAGGGGGCAAGATACGCAGTATTTT

D: .
J: TRBJ1-2
V: TRBV30
size: .
CDR3: CAWNEYYGYTF
DNA: TGTGCCTGGAACGAGTACTATGGCTACACCTTC

D: .
J: TRBJ2-1
V: TRBV7-6
size: .
CDR3: CASSLAPGGHNEQFF
DNA: TGTGCCAGCAGCTTGGCCCCCGGCGGTCACAATGAGCAGTTCTTC

D: .
J: TRBJ2-3
V: TRBV6-6
size: .
CDR3: CASSRLRLSTDTQYF
DNA: TGTGCCAGCAGCCGTCTACGCCTTTCTACAGATACGCAGTATTTT

D: TRBD1
J: TRBJ1-3
V: TRBV4-1
size: .
CDR3: CASSTSGGQGFGNTIYF
DNA: TGCGCCAGCAGCACATCCGGGGGACAGGGATTTGGAAACACCATATATTTT

D: TRBD1
J: TRBJ1-2
V: TRBV29-1
size: .
CDR3: CSVLQGGGYTF
DNA: TGCAGCGTCCTACAGGGGGGCGGCTACACCTTC

D: TRBD1
J: TRBJ1-2
V: TRBV10-3
size: .
CDR3: CAIRNGQDYNYGYTF
DNA: TGTGCCATCAGAAACGGACAGGACTATAACTATGGCTACACCTTC

D: .
J: TRBJ1-2
V: TRBV6-6
size: .
CDR3: CASSSRGAPSYGYTF
DNA: TGTGCCAGCAGCTCCCGGGGGGCCCCGAGCTATGGCTACACCTTC

D: .
J: TRBJ2-3
V: TRBV18
size: .
CDR3: CASSPPGASQGDTKYF
DNA: TGTGCCAGCTCACCACCGGGGGCTTCCCAAGGAGATACGAAGTATTTT

D: TRBD1
J: TRBJ2-6
V: TRBV5-6
size: .
CDR3: CASSRGQGFSGANVLTF
DNA: TGTGCCAGCAGCAGGGGACAGGGCTTCTCTGGGGCCAACGTCCTGACTTTC

D: .
J: TRBJ2-1
V: TRBV29-1
size: .
CDR3: CSVDLQAIYNEQFF
DNA: TGCAGCGTTGATTTACAGGCGATATACAATGAGCAGTTCTTC

D: TRBD1
J: TRBJ1-2
V: TRBV9
size: .
CDR3: CASSAEATGFGYTF
DNA: TGTGCCAGCAGCGCAGAAGCGACAGGGTTCGGCTACACCTTC

D: TRBD1
J: TRBJ2-1
V: TRBV4-2
size: .
CDR3: CASSQDRTGLTYNEQFF
DNA: TGTGCCAGCAGCCAAGACCGGACAGGCCTAACCTACAATGAGCAGTTCTTC

D: .
J: TRBJ1-4
V: TRBV7-6
size: .
CDR3: CASSSLDSPGGEKLFF
DNA: TGTGCCAGCAGCTCCCTTGACAGTCCGGGGGGTGAAAAACTGTTTTTT

D: .
J: TRBJ1-5
V: TRBV5-8
size: .
CDR3: CASSLVGIDQPQHF
DNA: TGTGCCAGCAGCTTGGTCGGTATAGATCAGCCCCAGCATTTT

D: .
J: TRBJ1-6
V: TRBV10-1
size: .
CDR3: CASGDTFSPLHF
DNA: TGCGCCAGCGGGGACACGTTTTCACCCCTCCACTTT

D: .
J: TRBJ1-3
V: TRBV5-4
size: .
CDR3: CASSFGGASGNTIYF
DNA: TGTGCCAGCAGCTTCGGAGGGGCTTCTGGAAACACCATATATTTT

D: .
J: TRBJ1-1
V: TRBV14
size: .
CDR3: CASSQDDPTRAFF
DNA: TGTGCCAGCAGCCAAGACGACCCCACGCGGGCTTTCTTT

D: .
J: TRBJ1-2
V: TRBV4-1
size: .
CDR3: CASSQDWGGGGGYTF
DNA: TGCGCCAGCAGCCAAGATTGGGGCGGGGGGGGTGGCTACACCTTC

D: TRBD1
J: TRBJ1-2
V: TRBV5-4
size: .
CDR3: CASSPGQGALVNYGYTF
DNA: TGTGCCAGCAGCCCGGGACAGGGGGCTCTAGTTAACTATGGCTACACCTTC

D: TRBD1
J: TRBJ1-1
V: TRBV10-3
size: .
CDR3: CAISESPTGVNTEAFF
DNA: TGTGCCATCAGTGAGTCCCCGACAGGGGTGAACACTGAAGCTTTCTTT

D: TRBD1
J: TRBJ2-7
V: TRBV27
size: .
CDR3: CASRRTGGGISEQYF
DNA: TGTGCCAGCAGACGGACAGGGGGCGGTATCAGCGAGCAGTACTTC

D: .
J: TRBJ2-7
V: TRBV19
size: .
CDR3: CASSPLYGPNEQYF
DNA: TGTGCCAGTAGTCCCCTATATGGGCCCAACGAGCAGTACTTC

D: TRBD1
J: TRBJ2-5
V: TRBV19
size: .
CDR3: CASKGDREETQYF
DNA: TGTGCCAGTAAGGGGGACAGGGAAGAGACCCAGTACTTC

D: TRBD1
J: TRBJ1-1
V: TRBV15
size: .
CDR3: CATSRVRDRGSEAFF
DNA: TGTGCCACCAGCAGAGTAAGGGACAGGGGATCTGAAGCTTTCTTT

D: .
J: TRBJ1-1
V: TRBV30
size: once
CDR3: CACRGTRDTEAFF
DNA: TGTGCCTGCAGAGGTACGAGGGACACTGAAGCTTTCTTT

D: .
J: TRBJ1-5
V: TRBV10-1
size: .
CDR3: CASSGSGHSNQPQHF
DNA: TGCGCCAGCAGTGGATCGGGACACAGCAATCAGCCCCAGCATTTT

D: .
J: TRBJ2-7
V: TRBV13
size: .
CDR3: CASSPGLADEQYF
DNA: TGTGCCAGCAGCCCGGGACTGGCCGACGAGCAGTACTTC

D: TRBD1
J: TRBJ1-6
V: TRBV5-8
size: .
CDR3: CASSLIRGGGVNSPLHF
DNA: TGTGCCAGCAGCTTGATACGAGGGGGCGGCGTGAATTCACCCCTCCACTTT

D: .
J: TRBJ1-6
V: TRBV5-6
size: .
CDR3: CASSPRTVRNSPLHF
DNA: TGTGCCAGCAGCCCCCGGACAGTCCGTAATTCACCCCTCCACTTT

D: TRBD1
J: TRBJ2-1
V: TRBV7-9
size: .
CDR3: CASTPNSGQYFNEQFF
DNA: TGTGCCAGCACCCCGAACTCGGGACAGTACTTCAATGAGCAGTTCTTC

D: .
J: TRBJ2-2
V: TRBV2
size: .
CDR3: CASRLNTGELFF
DNA: TGTGCCAGCCGTCTTAACACCGGGGAGCTGTTTTTT